A selection of T cell receptor beta chains follows, all from one sample in a study of early T cells in non-severe SARS-CoV-2 infection. TCRdb used MiXCR to reprocess the 5' RACE reads, holding one entry per CDR3 protein. The sample comprises approximately 70,000 distinct CDR3 sequences, roughly 10% of which are singletons, and under 7% rests with the top ten. This specimen consisted of whole blood, obtained at baseline. These receptors all stem from an adult who was a healthcare worker with PCR-confirmed SARS-CoV-2 infection or an uninfected control (not recorded which). Each CDR3 is given with its conserved first and last residue. Each record gives: V gene, D gene, CDR3 protein. The D gene is left open where the match is weak.

TRBV7-9 TRBD2 CASTKLLAGDTLGEQFF
TRBV3-1 NA CASSQDPGSNQPQHF
TRBV5-6 NA CASSFVDNYNEQFF
TRBV6-2/TRBV6-3 NA CASSLQGDNGEQYF
TRBV10-3 NA CAISDLDGDSYEQYF
TRBV12-3/TRBV12-4 TRBD1 CASSLRQGVHEQYF
TRBV20-1 NA CSARLVQETQYF
TRBV7-3 NA CASSRRRGEPQHF
TRBV7-6 TRBD1 CASSSRTGRNGNTIYF
TRBV11-3 NA CASGSRGVGANVLTF
TRBV19 NA CATAAGDETQYF
TRBV5-1 TRBD2 CASTPAGVLADTQYF
TRBV7-2 NA CASSFGYNEQFF
TRBV19 TRBD1 CASRRGTDHQETQYF
TRBV7-2 TRBD2 CASSLGGGGYEQYF
TRBV9 NA CASSELAGLTGELFF
TRBV11-2 NA CASSGGWALTDTQYF
TRBV9 TRBD1 CASSVARQGRIDTQYF
TRBV9 TRBD1 CASSTTGDIYNEQFF
TRBV6-6 NA CASSYSIFGYEQYF
TRBV5-6 NA CASSSRYRTTLSYEQYF
TRBV24-1 NA CATSDSFANTQYF
TRBV4-1 NA CASSQDADTGELFF
TRBV5-1 NA CASRRGGQNYGYTF
TRBV20-1 NA CSARDRDFGGADTQYF
TRBV10-3 NA CAISPQGGNEQFF
TRBV29-1 TRBD2 CSVRRTSGINNEQFF
TRBV3-1 NA CASSQVITDTQYF
TRBV5-4 TRBD2 CATAAAGVNLEQYF
TRBV5-1 TRBD2 CASSVTGTSVSETQYF
TRBV6-1 NA CASSEGLGRSYEQYF